Sequencing of this T cell receptor (beta chain) was carried out in a study of sequential checkpoint blockade in melanoma. Study-level information: Both treatment sequences were followed by maintenance nivolumab.

Sample treatment: randomized to nivolumab then ipilimumab (arm A) or the reverse (arm B). CDR1 and CDR2 from the germline V gene are MGHDK and SYGVNS. V was clipped by 2 bases and J by 1 base, with 11 bases between them. The CDR3 is 15 residues long. TCRdb's copy holds only in-frame clones and misses some; the assay was immunoSEQ multiplex PCR. Of about 6,100 clones in the sample, approximately 26% were seen once. Worth noting for this clone: What it recognizes is unknown.

The study's findings and limits: About 30 times likelier clinical benefit followed increased tumor T-cell fraction and clonality. Mutational load did not correlate with tumor T-cell fraction or clonality.

Sequencing was performed on tumor tissue (inferred from file names), taken from a patient given nivolumab and ipilimumab in sequence. This clonotype originated in a human donor with melanoma. The J gene is TRBJ1-1, the V gene TRBV25-1; TRBD1 might be the D (5 bases). The CDR3 nucleotides are TGTGCCAGCAGTGAAGGAGGGGCCGGGAACACTGAAGCTTTCTTT. Translating gives CASSEGGAGNTEAFF. Drawing the rest from reference TRBV25-1 and TRBJ1-1, the complete variable domain is EADIYQTPRYLVIGTGKKITLECSQTMGHDKMYWYQQDPGMELHLIHYSYGVNSTEKGDLSSESTVSRIRTEHFPLTLESARPSHTSQYLCASSEGGAGNTEAFFGQGTRLTVV.